This TCR beta chain was recovered during a study of radiotherapy plus CTLA-4 blockade in lung cancer. Study findings and constraints: Peripheral blood showed expansion of tumor-derived TCR clones after radiotherapy and ipilimumab.

Generated by immunoSEQ multiplex PCR, the TCRdb table keeps only in-frame clones and is missing some. The sample holds about 67,000 clones, 60% to 80% seen once. Concerning this clone: The antigen is undetermined.

Unmatched junction bases numbered 4, after V lost 3 bases and J lost 3 bases. Germline V CDR1 and CDR2: MGHDK, SYGVNS. The CDR3 consists of 15 residues. This receptor was identified in a human donor with non-small cell lung cancer whose response to radiotherapy plus ipilimumab could not be evaluated. Some clones in this sample may be carry-over from other donors' samples. The material was peripheral blood, obtained from a patient treated with radiotherapy plus ipilimumab. The V call is TRBV25-1, the J call TRBJ2-5; 10 nucleotides line up with TRBD1. In DNA, the CDR3 is TGTGCCAGCAGTGACCCCGGACAGGGGGAAGAGACCCAGTACTTC. Its protein is CASSDPGQGEETQYF.